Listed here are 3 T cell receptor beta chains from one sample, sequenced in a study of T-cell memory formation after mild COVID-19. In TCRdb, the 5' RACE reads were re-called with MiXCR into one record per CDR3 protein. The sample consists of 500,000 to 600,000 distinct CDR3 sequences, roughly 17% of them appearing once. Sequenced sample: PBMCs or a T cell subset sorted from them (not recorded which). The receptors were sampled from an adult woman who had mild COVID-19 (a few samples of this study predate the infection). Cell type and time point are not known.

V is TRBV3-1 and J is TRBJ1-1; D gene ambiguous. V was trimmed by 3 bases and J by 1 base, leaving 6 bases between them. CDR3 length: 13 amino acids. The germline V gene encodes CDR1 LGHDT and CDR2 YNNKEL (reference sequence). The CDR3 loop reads CASSHQSNTEAFF. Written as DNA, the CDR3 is TGTGCCAGCAGCCATCAGTCGAACACTGAAGCTTTCTTT.

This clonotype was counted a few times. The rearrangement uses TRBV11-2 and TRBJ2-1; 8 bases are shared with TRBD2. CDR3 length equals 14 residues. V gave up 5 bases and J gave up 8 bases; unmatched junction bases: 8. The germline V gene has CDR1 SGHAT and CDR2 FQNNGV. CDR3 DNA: TGTGCCAGCAGCCCTATCAGCGGGAGCTATGAGCAGTTCTTC. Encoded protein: CASSPISGSYEQFF.

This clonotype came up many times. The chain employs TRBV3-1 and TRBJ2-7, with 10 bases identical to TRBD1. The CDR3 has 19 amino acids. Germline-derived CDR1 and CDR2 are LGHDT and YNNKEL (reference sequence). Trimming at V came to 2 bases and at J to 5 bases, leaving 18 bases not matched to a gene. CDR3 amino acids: CASSQPLPSGQGYIHEQYF. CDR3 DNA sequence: TGTGCCAGCAGCCAACCGCTACCCTCGGGACAGGGGTACATCCACGAGCAGTACTTC.